The sequence of this T cell receptor beta chain was determined in a study of OX40 agonist ivuxolimab in advanced cancers. A single count supports this clone. V shed 5 bases and J shed 2 bases, with 13 bases lying between them. Germline V gene data show CDR1 as MDHEN and CDR2 as SYDVKM. The length of the CDR3 is 14 residues. The table came from immunoSEQ multiplex PCR; TCRdb's copy has only in-frame clones and leaves some out. The table records about 25,000 clones, roughly 77% of them present only once. The sequence came from an adult with an advanced solid tumor such as melanoma, head and neck, liver or kidney cancer. Source: CD4+ or CD8+ T cells sorted from blood, taken in a trial of the OX40 agonist ivuxolimab. The V call is TRBV28, the J call TRBJ2-7, with D tentatively TRBD2 (6 bases). The CDR3 DNA sequence: TGTGCCAGCAGTCCGAGCGGGTTCCCCTACGAGCAGTACTTC. Translating gives CASSPSGFPYEQYF.